Below, one TCR beta chain is given with its context. These data come from a study of blood T cell repertoires in COVID-19. Turning to the study itself: Both acute and convalescent COVID-19 samples were obtained from the United States, Italy and Spain. T cells, B-cell-depleted T cells, or PBMCs supplied cDNA or gDNA.

The CDR3 consists of 16 residues. CDR1 MNHEY and CDR2 SMNVEV come from the germline V gene (reference sequence). Trimming pared 3 bases from V and 2 bases from J, leaving 14 bases between. As handled by the study authors: From reference gene primer amplification, estimates of nucleated cell counts were derived. The protocol was immunoSEQ multiplex PCR, while the TCRdb copy is restricted to in-frame clones and leaves out a portion. D and trimming come from the DNA, and the V and J calls and clone size come from that table. Counted here are some 350,000 clones, 90% occurring once; the ten biggest clones make up around 6.3%.

This chain uses TRBV27 with TRBJ2-1, with D perhaps matching TRBD2 (6 bases). The clonotype was recovered from a man between 18 and 29 years old with active or convalescent COVID-19. Input material: peripheral blood. The CDR3 DNA reads TGTGCCAGCAGTTTTTTACCGGGAGCCGCCTACAATGAGCAGTTCTTC. This sequence encodes CASSFLPGAAYNEQFF.